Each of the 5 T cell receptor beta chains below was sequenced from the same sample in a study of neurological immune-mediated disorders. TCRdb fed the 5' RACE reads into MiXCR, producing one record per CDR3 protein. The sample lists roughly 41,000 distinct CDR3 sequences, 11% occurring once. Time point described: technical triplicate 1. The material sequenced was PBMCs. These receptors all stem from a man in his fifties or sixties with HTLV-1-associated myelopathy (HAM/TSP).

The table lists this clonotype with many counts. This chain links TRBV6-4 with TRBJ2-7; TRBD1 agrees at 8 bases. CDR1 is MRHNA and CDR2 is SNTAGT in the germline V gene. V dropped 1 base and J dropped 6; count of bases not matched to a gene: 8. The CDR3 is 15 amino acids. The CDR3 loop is CASSDFQDRVCEQYF. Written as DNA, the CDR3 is TGTGCCAGCAGTGACTTTCAGGACAGGGTTTGCGAGCAGTACTTC.

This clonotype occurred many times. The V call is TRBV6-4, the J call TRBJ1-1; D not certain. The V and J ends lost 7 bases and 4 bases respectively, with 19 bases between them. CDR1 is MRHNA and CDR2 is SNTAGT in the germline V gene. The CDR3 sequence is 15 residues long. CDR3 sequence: CASTSGPKGITEAFF. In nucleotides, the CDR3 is TGTGCCAGCACCTCCGGACCCAAGGGAATCACTGAAGCTTTCTTT.

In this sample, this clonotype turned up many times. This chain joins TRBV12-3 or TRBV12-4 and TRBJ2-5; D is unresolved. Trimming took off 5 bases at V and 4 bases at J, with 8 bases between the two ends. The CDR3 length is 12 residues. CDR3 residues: CASSNFGETQYF. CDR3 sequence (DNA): TGTGCCAGCAGTAACTTCGGAGAGACCCAGTACTTC.

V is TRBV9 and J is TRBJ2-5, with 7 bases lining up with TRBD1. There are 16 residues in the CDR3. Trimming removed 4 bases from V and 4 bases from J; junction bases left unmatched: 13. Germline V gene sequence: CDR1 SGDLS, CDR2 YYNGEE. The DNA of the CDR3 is TGTGCCAGCAGCCCTCGTCAGACAGGGCAGGTAGAGACCCAGTACTTC. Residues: CASSPRQTGQVETQYF.

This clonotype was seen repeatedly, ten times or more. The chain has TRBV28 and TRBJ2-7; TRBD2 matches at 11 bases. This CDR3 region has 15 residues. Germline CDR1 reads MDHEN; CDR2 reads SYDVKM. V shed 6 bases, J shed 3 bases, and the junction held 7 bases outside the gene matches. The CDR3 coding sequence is TGTGCCAGCAGGAGACCGGGACTAGCGGTCTACGAGCAGTACTTC. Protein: CASRRPGLAVYEQYF.